In this sample, the clone carrying this T cell receptor beta chain turned up once. The target antigen is unknown. The CDR3 has 13 amino acids. The V gene lost 0 bases and the J gene lost 9 bases, with 12 bases spanning the gap. Germline CDR1 MNHEY, CDR2 SMNVEV (reference sequence). This sample's time point: week 5, during vaccination. A 20-mer mutant IDH1 peptide at 300 ug was injected subcutaneously with topical imiquimod. TCRdb's table, derived via immunoSEQ multiplex PCR, lists solely in-frame clones and lacks some. The sample yields tens of thousands of clones, 90% to 95% seen once. This specimen belongs to a study of a mutant IDH1 vaccine in newly diagnosed glioma. On the study more broadly: Treated patients were approximately 60% male, roughly 40% female, mean age roughly 40 years. Patients' prior therapy spanned radiotherapy, temozolomide, or both; most underwent both.

The chain combines TRBV27 with TRBJ2-7; the D is unclear. This clonotype was sampled from a woman between 45 and 60 years old with glioma. The source material was PBMCs, sampled from a glioma patient whose treatment included an IDH1 peptide vaccine. CDR3 nucleotide sequence: TGTGCCAGCAGTTTATCTGGGGTCTGGGGGCAGTACTTC. Translating gives CASSLSGVWGQYF.